This entry lists 30 T cell receptor beta chains sequenced from one sample in a study of Graves' ophthalmopathy and Graves' hyperthyroidism. The study amplified TCR beta CDR3 regions using RNA transcripts. RT-PCR in the first round used HTBI primers; a second-round multiplex PCR followed. TCRdb re-called the multiplex PCR reads through MiXCR, storing one row per CDR3 protein. Of over a million distinct CDR3 sequences listed, about 40% are singletons. The sample was peripheral blood or thyroid tissue (not recorded which). These receptors were obtained from an adult man with Graves' hyperthyroidism.

The V call is TRBV29-1, the J call TRBJ1-5, with TRBD1 matching over 8 bases. The CDR3 runs to 12 residues. V lost 5 bases to trimming and J lost 11 bases; unmatched junction nucleotides: 8. Germline V lookup: CDR1 SQVTM, CDR2 ANQGSEA. CDR3 residues: CSVRQGRETQHF. As DNA, the CDR3 is TGCAGCGTTCGACAGGGGAGGGAGACCCAGCATTTT.

In the case of this clonotype: One end of the junction is discordant with germline, which a read error may explain. The chain is built from TRBV20-1 and TRBJ1-3, with a tentative D call TRBD1 (5 bases). Looked up from germline, CDR1 is DFQATT and CDR2 is SNEGSKA (reference sequence). This CDR3 spans 16 amino acids. The CDR3, as DNA: TGCAGTGCCCGACCCTTGGGGGGATACTCTGGAGACACCATATATTTT. Translating gives CSARPLGGYSGDTIYF.

In its sample, this clonotype was seen a few times. The chain recombines TRBV20-1 with TRBJ2-5; D is uncertain. This CDR3 has 12 residues. Trimming pared 1 base from V and 3 bases from J, leaving 6 bases between. Germline-derived CDR1 and CDR2 are DFQATT and SNEGSKA (reference sequence). The DNA of the CDR3 is TGCAGTGCTAGAGGGTTAGAAGAGACCCAGTACTTC. It codes for CSARGLEETQYF.

The V and J genes are TRBV5-8 and TRBJ2-7; 8 positions match TRBD1. Germline V gives CDR1 SGHTS, CDR2 YDEGEE. The length of the CDR3 is 14 residues. The V gene end was trimmed by 0 bases and the J gene end by 5 bases; junction bases not matched to a gene: 4. CDR3 sequence (DNA): TGTGCCAGCAGCTTGGAATCAGGGGGCAACGAGCAGTACTTC. Translating gives CASSLESGGNEQYF.

This chain uses TRBV2 with TRBJ1-1; D is ambiguous. CDR3 length equals 13 residues. Germline CDR1 and CDR2: SNHLY and FYNNEI. Trimming pared 9 bases from V and 3 bases from J, leaving 14 bases between. This chain's CDR3 is CASTRGPDTEAFF. CDR3 sequence (DNA): TGTGCCAGTACCAGAGGGCCGGACACTGAAGCTTTCTTT.

V gene TRBV29-1 combines with J gene TRBJ2-7; D might be TRBD1 (5 bases). The CDR3 covers 18 residues. V was clipped by 0 bases and J by 6 bases, with 27 bases between them. Per germline, CDR1 SQVTM and CDR2 ANQGSEA. Here the CDR3 reads CSVEEWPQSAGPPGEQYF. DNA for the CDR3: TGCAGCGTTGAAGAATGGCCCCAAAGTGCAGGGCCCCCCGGCGAGCAGTACTTC.

For this clonotype: A much larger clone differs from this one at a single base, so this may be a read error. The CDR3 coding sequence is TGTGCCAGCAGAAGGGACGGGCATGTGCCCCAGTACTTC. Its translation: CASRRDGHVPQYF. The chain joins TRBV12-3 or TRBV12-4 to TRBJ2-5; either TRBD1 or TRBD2 may fit D (5 bases each). The CDR3 has 13 residues. V lost 6 bases and J lost 9, with 17 bases in between.

This clonotype was counted at least ten times. V and J are TRBV10-2 and TRBJ2-5; perhaps D is TRBD1 or TRBD2 (5 bases each). Germline CDR1 WSHSY, CDR2 SAAADI. V was pared by 8 bases and J by 0 bases, with 10 bases between. The CDR3 runs 13 residues. CDR3 protein: CASGGGYQETQYF. CDR3 DNA sequence: TGCGCCAGCGGGGGTGGATACCAAGAGACCCAGTACTTC.

V is TRBV12-3 or TRBV12-4 and J is TRBJ1-2; D call uncertain. The CDR3 covers 12 residues. Trimming took 4 bases from V and 2 from J, leaving 5 bases between them. The CDR3: CASSYWNYGYTF. The DNA of the CDR3 is TGTGCCAGCAGTTACTGGAACTATGGCTACACCTTC.

This clonotype was seen many times. The chain recombines TRBV4-1 with TRBJ1-2; 8 bases align to TRBD1. In germline, CDR1 is MGHRA, CDR2 YSYEKL. With 1 base clipped from V and 9 bases from J, the junction kept 13 bases outside the gene matches. There are 16 residues in the CDR3. CDR3 protein: CASSQAAVRDRMSYTF. Here the CDR3 DNA reads TGCGCCAGCAGCCAAGCCGCCGTAAGGGACAGGATGAGCTACACCTTC.

The chain is built from TRBV24-1 and TRBJ1-5, with D unclear. Germline V CDR1 and CDR2: KGHDR, SFDVKD. The V end was cut by 4 bases, the J end by 1 base, with 10 bases between. CDR3 size: 15 residues. The CDR3 protein is CATSDPGPSNQPQHF. For the CDR3, the DNA is TGTGCCACCAGTGACCCCGGACCGAGCAATCAGCCCCAGCATTTT.

This sequence joins TRBV5-1 and TRBJ1-1; possible D gene TRBD1, 6 bases. Germline CDR1 reads SGHRS; CDR2 reads YFSETQ. This CDR3 spans 13 amino acids. Trimming removed 4 bases from V and 6 bases from J, with 13 bases in between. As DNA, the CDR3 is TGCGCCAGCAGCGGCAGGGGAGGGGCTGAAGCTTTCTTT. It is translated as CASSGRGGAEAFF.

The V call is TRBV27, the J call TRBJ1-2, with D tentatively TRBD1 (5 bases). The germline V and J ends were trimmed by 5 bases and 5 bases, with 15 bases remaining between them. There are 14 residues in the CDR3. Germline-derived CDR1 and CDR2 are MNHEY and SMNVEV (reference sequence). This CDR3 reads CASSQSLGGYGYTF. CDR3 coding DNA: TGTGCCAGCAGTCAATCCCTTGGGGGTTATGGCTACACCTTC.

This clonotype was observed at least ten times. The chain links TRBV13 to TRBJ2-7; perhaps TRBD2 as D (6 bases). Germline-derived CDR1 and CDR2 are PRHDT and FYEKMQ (reference sequence). CDR3 length: 14 residues. Between the trimmed V and J ends, which lost 1 base and 6 bases, there was a span of 13 bases. The CDR3 DNA sequence: TGTGCCAGCAGCTTAGACGCAGGGAGGTCCGAGCAGTACTTC. This translates into CASSLDAGRSEQYF.

The sample holds many counts of this clonotype. V gene TRBV10-1 combines with J gene TRBJ2-5; 13 nucleotides align to TRBD2. After removal of 6 bases from V and 5 bases from J, the junction contained 6 bases not matched to a gene. Germline V CDR1 and CDR2: WNHNN, SYGVQD (reference sequence). CDR3 length: 15 amino acids. This CDR3 reads CASRPTSGRRETQYF. Written as DNA, the CDR3 is TGCGCCAGCAGACCGACTAGCGGGAGGAGGGAGACCCAGTACTTC.

This clonotype was seen more than once but under ten times. V usage is TRBV7-8 and J usage is TRBJ1-6; the D gene is possibly TRBD1 (5 bases). Trimming took 4 bases from V and 3 from J, leaving 31 bases between them. CDR1 and CDR2 from the germline V gene are SGHVS and FQNEAQ. The CDR3 sequence is 22 residues long. The chain's CDR3 is CASSSPPPGPTREGIYNSPLHF. DNA of the CDR3: TGTGCCAGCAGCTCACCTCCCCCGGGACCGACACGCGAGGGAATCTATAATTCACCCCTCCACTTT.

This clonotype appeared once. V usage is TRBV7-2 and J usage is TRBJ1-6, with D possibly TRBD1 on 5 matching bases. V was clipped by 5 bases and J by 6 bases, with 17 bases between them. Germline V CDR1 and CDR2: SGHTA, FQGNSA. This CDR3 has 16 residues. This CDR3 reads CASSVGASHFNSPLHF. For the CDR3, the DNA is TGTGCCAGCAGCGTCGGGGCCAGTCACTTTAATTCACCCCTCCACTTT.

DNA for the CDR3: TGTGCCAGCAGGAGCGGCGGGACAGGACACTATGGCTACACCTTC. Protein sequence: CASRSGGTGHYGYTF. This chain uses TRBV7-2 with TRBJ1-2, with 8 bases lining up with TRBD1. Germline CDR1 reads SGHTA; CDR2 reads FQGNSA. V shed 6 bases and J 3 bases; nucleotides not matched to a gene: 9. The CDR3 has 15 amino acids.

There are a few counts of this clonotype. This may stem from a read error, because a much larger clone lies one nucleotide away. The genes are TRBV25-1 and TRBJ1-1; 7 bases align to TRBD1. Germline V gene lookup returns CDR1 MGHDK and CDR2 SYGVNS. This CDR3 spans 17 amino acids. CDR3 amino acids: CASSSLGTGVLNTEASF. The CDR3 DNA sequence: TGTGCCAGCAGCTCGTTAGGAACAGGGGTATTGAACACTGAAGCTTCCTTT. Drawing the rest from reference TRBV25-1 and TRBJ1-1, the complete variable domain is EADIYQTPRYLVIGTGKKITLECSQTMGHDKMYWYQQDPGMELHLIHYSYGVNSTEKGDLSSESTVSRIRTEHFPLTLESARPSHTSQYLCASSSLGTGVLNTEASFGQGTRLTVV.

Many counts were recorded for this clonotype. The chain combines TRBV9 with TRBJ2-6; 9 bases line up with TRBD1. This CDR3 is built from 18 residues. V lost 3 bases, J lost 0 bases, and 7 bases stayed unmatched. CDR1 and CDR2 (germline): SGDLS, YYNGEE. The CDR3 nucleotides are TGTGCCAGCAGCGCTCCCGGGACAGGGAACTCTGGGGCCAACGTCCTGACTTTC. It translates to CASSAPGTGNSGANVLTF.

The gene calls are TRBV6-5 and TRBJ2-6, with a tentative D call TRBD1 (6 bases). The CDR3 loop spans 20 amino acids. Germline V gene sequence: CDR1 MNHEY, CDR2 SVGAGI. Trimming shortened V by 6 bases and J by 0 bases, and 24 bases separated the two germline ends. The CDR3 DNA follows: TGTGCCAGCAGCATTAGGGGGTGGGCTCGACTCCGCTCTGGGGCCAACGTCCTGACTTTC. This gives the protein CASSIRGWARLRSGANVLTF.

This clonotype was detected once. This sequence joins TRBV7-2 and TRBJ1-2, with a tentative D call TRBD1 (5 bases). V was pared by 5 bases and J by 4 bases, with 23 bases between. Germline-derived CDR1 and CDR2 are SGHTA and FQGNSA. CDR3 length: 17 residues. The CDR3 sequence: CASSVPMPGPQGYGYTF. In DNA, the CDR3 is TGTGCCAGCAGCGTTCCAATGCCCGGGCCCCAGGGCTATGGCTACACCTTC.

The chain joins TRBV27 to TRBJ1-6; D remains ambiguous. The CDR3 is 17 residues long. V lost 6 bases, J lost 0 bases, and 15 bases lay in between. Germline V gene lookup returns CDR1 MNHEY and CDR2 SMNVEV (reference sequence). For the CDR3, the DNA is TGTGCCAGCAGCCGTCGACCGAAGAGCTCCTATAATTCACCCCTCCACTTT. It is translated as CASSRRPKSSYNSPLHF.

Many counts were recorded for this clonotype. V is TRBV7-2 and J is TRBJ1-2, with a possible D match to TRBD1 (5 bases). The CDR3 is 14 amino acids. Deletions cut 5 bases from V and 7 bases from J, with 17 bases between. Germline loops: CDR1 SGHTA, CDR2 FQGNSA. As DNA, the CDR3 is TGTGCCAGCAGCCTCGGGACGGAACTGCGTGGCTACACCTTC. Protein: CASSLGTELRGYTF.

This chain uses TRBV7-9 with TRBJ1-1; D possibly corresponds to TRBD1 (5 bases). Trimming took 7 bases from V and 0 from J, leaving 12 bases between them. This CDR3 is built from 14 residues. Germline V lookup: CDR1 SEHNR, CDR2 FQNEAQ (reference sequence). The CDR3, as DNA: TGTGCCAGCACTCACGCAGGGATGAACACTGAAGCTTTCTTT. Amino acids: CASTHAGMNTEAFF.

In this sample, this clonotype turned up many times. The V gene is TRBV29-1, the J gene TRBJ2-7, with TRBD1 matching over 9 bases. V lost 7 bases and J lost 2; bases outside the gene matches: 6. This CDR3 spans 13 amino acids. The germline gives CDR1 SQVTM, CDR2 ANQGSEA. CDR3 sequence (DNA): TGCAGCGCTACAGGGGGCCGTACCTACGAGCAGTACTTC. It translates to CSATGGRTYEQYF.

The genes are TRBV7-3 and TRBJ1-2; D perhaps matches TRBD1 (5 bases). CDR1 SGHTA and CDR2 FQGTGA come from the germline V gene. The CDR3 spans 14 residues. Between the trimmed V and J ends, which lost 5 bases and 4 bases, there was a span of 14 bases. CDR3 coding DNA: TGTGCCAGCAGCCCTGGGACGGAAACCTATGGCTACACCTTC. This codes for CASSPGTETYGYTF.

This chain connects TRBV30 to TRBJ1-1, with a possible D match to TRBD1 (6 bases). The CDR3 has 12 amino acids. Germline assignment: CDR1 GTSNPN and CDR2 SVGIG (reference sequence). The V gene lost 5 bases and the J gene lost 8 bases, with 15 bases spanning the gap. CDR3 sequence reads: CAWGDKYSEAFF. CDR3 nucleotides: TGTGCCTGGGGGGACAAGTACTCAGAAGCTTTCTTT.

This clonotype was counted ten times or more. The rearrangement joins TRBV7-7 to TRBJ1-3, with D possibly being TRBD1 (6 bases). Trimming shortened V by 1 base and J by 3 bases, and 25 bases separated the two germline ends. There are 20 residues in the CDR3. Germline V gene lookup returns CDR1 SSHAT and CDR2 FNYEAQ (reference sequence). CDR3 bases: TGTGCCAGCAGCTTAGGGGGACATGGGACGCCTCGAGCGATTGGAAACACCATATATTTT. This gives the protein CASSLGGHGTPRAIGNTIYF.

CDR3 sequence (DNA): TGTGCCAGCAGTGACCGCCAAGACTTAGGCGAGCAGTACTTC. Translating it yields CASSDRQDLGEQYF. V is TRBV6-5 and J is TRBJ2-7; D remains unclear. V dropped 5 bases and J dropped 6 bases, with 17 bases sitting between them. The CDR3 length is 14 residues. CDR1 is MNHEY, CDR2 SVGAGI, per germline.